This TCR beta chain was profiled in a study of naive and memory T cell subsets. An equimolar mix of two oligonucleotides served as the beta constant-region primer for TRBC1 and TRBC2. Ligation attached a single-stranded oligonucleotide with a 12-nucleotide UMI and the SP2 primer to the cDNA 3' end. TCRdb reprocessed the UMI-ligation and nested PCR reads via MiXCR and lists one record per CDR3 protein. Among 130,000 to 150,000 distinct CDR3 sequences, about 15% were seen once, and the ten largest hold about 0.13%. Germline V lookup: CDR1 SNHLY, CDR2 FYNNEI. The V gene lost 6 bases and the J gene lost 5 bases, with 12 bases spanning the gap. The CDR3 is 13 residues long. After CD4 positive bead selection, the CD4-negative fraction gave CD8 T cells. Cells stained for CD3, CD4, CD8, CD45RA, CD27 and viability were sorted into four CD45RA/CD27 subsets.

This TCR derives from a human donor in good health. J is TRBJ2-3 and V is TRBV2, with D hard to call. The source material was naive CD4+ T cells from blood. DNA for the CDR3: TGTGCCAGCAGGGAAATAATCAGAGATACGCAGTATTTT. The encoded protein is CASREIIRDTQYF.